This T cell receptor (beta chain) was recovered during a study of blood T cells in healthy people across ages. Study-wide results and caveats: Long-lived donors exceeded aged donors in naive CD4+ cells and diversity.

Using a J-beta primer mix together with a sample-barcoded 5' primer, a second PCR was run for roughly 7 to 12 cycles. Template switching added a 12-random-nucleotide identifier to every cDNA molecule. TCRdb reanalysed the 5' RACE reads using MiXCR and keeps one entry per CDR3 protein. The sample shows about 900,000 distinct CDR3 sequences, 60% to 80% of them seen only once. Of note for this clonotype: Its antigen remains unknown.

The V gene end was trimmed by 5 bases and the J gene end by 5 bases; junction bases not matched to a gene: 5. The CDR3 totals 15 residues. CDR1 and CDR2 (germline): SGHTA, FQGTGA. Isolation recovered at least 6 million PBMCs from every sample. The chain couples TRBV7-3 to TRBJ2-1; 11 bases fit TRBD2. The sample taken for sequencing was blood. The receptor's source is a man under 40 in good health. The CDR3 reads CASSKLAGANNEQFF. The CDR3 nucleotides read TGTGCCAGCAGCAAACTAGCGGGGGCTAACAATGAGCAGTTCTTC.